Each of the 2 T cell receptor beta chains below was sequenced from the same sample in a study of T cell repertoires in cytomegalovirus infection. No antigen has been assigned to these receptors. Each CDR3 protein gets one entry after TCRdb re-called the reads with MiXCR. In the table there are around 300,000 distinct CDR3 sequences, around a quarter of which are singletons. Sequences were derived from cultured PBMCs, sampled from culture after CMV antigen stimulation. Receptors originate from a human donor in good health (CMV status not recorded). Some clones in this sample may be carry-over from other donors' samples.

The chain carries TRBV7-3 and TRBJ2-3; 7 nucleotides agree with TRBD2. V was clipped by 1 base and J by 8 bases; unmatched bases: 12. The CDR3 loop spans 16 amino acids. Per the germline V gene, CDR1 is SGHTA and CDR2 is FQGTGA. CDR3 DNA: TGTGCCAGCAGCTTAAGCGGGGGAGAGGGCGGCGGTACGCAGTATTTT. It is translated as CASSLSGGEGGGTQYF.

This chain joins TRBV18 and TRBJ2-5; no reliable D call. Germline assignment: CDR1 KGHSH and CDR2 LQKENI. The length of the CDR3 is 14 residues. The V gene lost 3 bases and the J gene lost 1 base, with 9 bases spanning the gap. The CDR3 DNA reads TGTGCCAGCTCACCCCGAAGAACCCAAGAGACCCAGTACTTC. Translating gives CASSPRRTQETQYF.